Listed below are T cell receptor beta chains from one sample, sequenced in a study of T cell responses to AZD1222 COVID-19 vaccine. The data were produced by immunoSEQ multiplex PCR, yet TCRdb's version contains in-frame clones alone and is incomplete. The repertoire holds 120,000 or so clones, with 70% to 90% as singletons. The specimen comprised peripheral blood, sampled on day 0 of AZD1222 vaccination. Source of these receptors: an adult in good health. The CDR3 runs from the conserved cysteine through the conserved F or W. D genes are given only for firm matches. Size values are once, few and many counts, or a class for expanded clones, and some rows have none.

>TRBJ2-1|NA|TRBV3-1/TRBV3-2|TRBD2
CASSQGGRQFF
TGTGCCAGCAGCCAGGGCGGGAGACAGTTCTTC
>TRBJ1-2|NA|TRBV11-2|NA
CASSSQRSPGGYTF
TGTGCCAGCAGCTCCCAGAGGAGCCCTGGGGGCTACACCTTC
>TRBJ2-7|NA|TRBV7-7|NA
CASSLRQGSVYEQYF
TGTGCTAGCAGCTTAAGGCAGGGGAGCGTCTACGAGCAGTACTTC
>TRBJ2-7|once|TRBV7-2|TRBD2
CASSLAWGLAGVRSSEQYF
TGTGCCAGCAGCTTAGCCTGGGGACTAGCGGGGGTACGTTCCTCCGAGCAGTACTTC
>TRBJ2-3|NA|TRBV24-1|NA
CATSDSGTIPDTQYF
TGTGCCACCAGTGATTCCGGGACAATCCCAGATACGCAGTATTTT
>TRBJ1-4|NA|TRBV30|NA
CAWSVWPNEKLFF
TGTGCCTGGAGTGTTTGGCCTAATGAAAAACTGTTTTTT
>TRBJ1-2|once|TRBV6-5|TRBD1
CASSYSRDRRNYGYTF
TGTGCCAGCAGTTACTCCCGGGACAGGAGGAACTATGGCTACACCTTC
>TRBJ1-1|NA|TRBV7-9|NA
CASSPHPRDTRGKNTEAFF
TGTGCCAGCAGCCCCCACCCCCGGGACACTCGAGGTAAGAACACTGAAGCTTTCTTT
>TRBJ1-4|NA|TRBV2|TRBD1
CASRRTGVGEKLFF
TGTGCCAGCAGGAGGACAGGGGTTGGGGAAAAACTGTTTTTT
>TRBJ1-4|NA|TRBV6-5|NA
CASTTGNWEKLFF
TGTGCCAGCACCACAGGGAATTGGGAAAAACTGTTTTTT
>TRBJ2-2|NA|TRBV10-2|TRBD2
CASRGDSTTGELFF
TGCGCCAGCCGGGGGGACTCTACCACCGGGGAGCTGTTTTTT